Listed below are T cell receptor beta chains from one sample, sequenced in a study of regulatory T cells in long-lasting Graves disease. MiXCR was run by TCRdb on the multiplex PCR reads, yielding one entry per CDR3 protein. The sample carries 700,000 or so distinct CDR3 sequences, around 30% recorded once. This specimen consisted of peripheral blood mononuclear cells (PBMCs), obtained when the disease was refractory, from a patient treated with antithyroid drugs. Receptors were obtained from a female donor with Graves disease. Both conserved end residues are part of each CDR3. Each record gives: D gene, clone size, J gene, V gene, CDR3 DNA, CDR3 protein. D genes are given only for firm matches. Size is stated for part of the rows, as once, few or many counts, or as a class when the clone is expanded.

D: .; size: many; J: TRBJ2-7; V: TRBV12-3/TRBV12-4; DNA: TGTGCCAGCAGTTTTGGAACGGGCCGAGGGTACGAGCAGTACTTC; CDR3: CASSFGTGRGYEQYF
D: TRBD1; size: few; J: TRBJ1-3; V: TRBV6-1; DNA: TGTGCCAGCAGGTGGGACAGTGGCTCTGGAAACACCATATATTTT; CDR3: CASRWDSGSGNTIYF
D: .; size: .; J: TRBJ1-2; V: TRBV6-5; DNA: TGTGCCAGCCAGTTAAGTACAGTGGATCACTATGGCTACACCTTC; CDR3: CASQLSTVDHYGYTF
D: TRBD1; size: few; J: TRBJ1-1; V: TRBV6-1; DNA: TGTGCCAGCAGTGATCCGGGACAGGGAGGAAGGAACACTGAAGCTTTCTTT; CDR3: CASSDPGQGGRNTEAFF
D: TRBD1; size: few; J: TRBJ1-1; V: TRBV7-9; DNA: TGTGCCAGCAGCTCAGGACAGGGGAAGGACACTGAAGCTTTCTTT; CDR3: CASSSGQGKDTEAFF
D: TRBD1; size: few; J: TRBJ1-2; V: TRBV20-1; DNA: TGCAGTGCTTCTCCAGGGGGGGGATCCTATGGCTACACCTTC; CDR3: CSASPGGGSYGYTF
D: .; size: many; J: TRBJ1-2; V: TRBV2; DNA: TGTGCCAGCAGTGAAGGCAGCTACCCCTATGGCTACACCTTC; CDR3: CASSEGSYPYGYTF
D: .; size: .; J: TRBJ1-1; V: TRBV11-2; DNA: TGTGCCAGCAGCTTAAACAGGGCGAACACTGAAGCTTTCTTT; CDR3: CASSLNRANTEAFF
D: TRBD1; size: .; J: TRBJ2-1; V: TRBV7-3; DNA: TGTGCCAGCAGCTTCAGACAGGGGGATTACAATGAGCAGTTCTTC; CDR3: CASSFRQGDYNEQFF
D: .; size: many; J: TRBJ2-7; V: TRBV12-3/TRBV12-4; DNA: TGTGCCAGCAGCTCGGCCCGGGACCGATTCACCTACGAGCAGTACTTC; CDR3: CASSSARDRFTYEQYF
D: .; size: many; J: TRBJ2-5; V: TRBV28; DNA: TGTGCCTACCTGAACAGGGTACCGGGAGAGACCCAGTACTTC; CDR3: CAYLNRVPGETQYF
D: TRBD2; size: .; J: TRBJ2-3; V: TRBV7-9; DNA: TGTGCCAGCAGCCAAGCGGGAGGGCCTGTGGATACGCAGTATTTT; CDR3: CASSQAGGPVDTQYF
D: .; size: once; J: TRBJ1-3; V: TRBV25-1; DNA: TGTGCCAGCAGGACGGGGGGCACTGGAAACACCATATATTTT; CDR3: CASRTGGTGNTIYF
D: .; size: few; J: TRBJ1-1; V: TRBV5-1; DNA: TGCGCCAGCAGCCTCGGGTATACAGGGACGAACACTGAAGCTTTCTTT; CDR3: CASSLGYTGTNTEAFF
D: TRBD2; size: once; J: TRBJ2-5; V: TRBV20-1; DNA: TGCAGTGCTGTTCCTTGGACTAGCGGGAGGGCCAGAGGGGAGACCCAGTACTTC; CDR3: CSAVPWTSGRARGETQYF
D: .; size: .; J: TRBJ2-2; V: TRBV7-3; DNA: TGTGCCAGCAGCCAAAGGGGGTCAGGGGGGACCGGGGAGCTGTTTTTT; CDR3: CASSQRGSGGTGELFF
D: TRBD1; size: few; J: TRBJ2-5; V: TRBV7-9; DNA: TGTGCCATCTCGGGACAGGGTTTAGGAGAGACCCAGTACTTC; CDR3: CAISGQGLGETQYF
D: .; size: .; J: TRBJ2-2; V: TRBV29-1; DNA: TGCAGCGTTGATCCAGGGGGAGGGACCGGGGAGCTGTTTTTT; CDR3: CSVDPGGGTGELFF
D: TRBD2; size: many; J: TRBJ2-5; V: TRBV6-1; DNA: TGTGCCAGCAGGGTAGCGGGAGGGCGGGAGACCCAGTACTTC; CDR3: CASRVAGGRETQYF
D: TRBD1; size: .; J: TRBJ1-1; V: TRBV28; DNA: TGTGCCAGCAGTCTCAAACGGGACAGCCATGAAGCTTTCTTT; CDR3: CASSLKRDSHEAFF
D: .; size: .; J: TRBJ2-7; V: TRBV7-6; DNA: TGTGCCAGCAGCCCATCCTTAGGTGGGACCCCCCCCTACGAGCAGTACTTC; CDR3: CASSPSLGGTPPYEQYF
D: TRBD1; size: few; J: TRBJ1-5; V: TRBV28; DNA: TGTGCCAGCAGGGCTGGACAGGGCGTTTGGGGGAATCAGCCCCAGCATTTT; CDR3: CASRAGQGVWGNQPQHF
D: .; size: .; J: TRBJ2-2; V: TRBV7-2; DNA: TGTGCCAGCAGCATTGGACTGAACACCGGGGAGCTGTTTTTT; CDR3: CASSIGLNTGELFF
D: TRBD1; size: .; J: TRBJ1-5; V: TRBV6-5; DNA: TGTGCCAGCAGTTACTTGGGGACAGGGCCCTTCAATCAGCCCCAGCATTTT; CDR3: CASSYLGTGPFNQPQHF